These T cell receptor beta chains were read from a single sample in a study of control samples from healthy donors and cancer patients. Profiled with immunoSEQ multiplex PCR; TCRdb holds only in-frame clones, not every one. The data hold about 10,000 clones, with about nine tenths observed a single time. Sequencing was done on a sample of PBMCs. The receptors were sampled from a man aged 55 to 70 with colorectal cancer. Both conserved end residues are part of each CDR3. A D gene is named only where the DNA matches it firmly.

CASSLETNSPLHF	TGTGCCAGCAGCTTGGAAACGAATTCACCCCTCCACTTT	TRBV5-4	TRBJ1-6	13	NA
CASSFTGYDTQYF	TGTGCCAGCAGCTTCACAGGGTATGATACGCAGTATTTT	TRBV7-3	TRBJ2-3	13	NA
CATNRDRGYNEQFF	TGTGCCACGAACCGGGACAGGGGATACAATGAGCAGTTCTTC	TRBV19	TRBJ2-1	14	TRBD1
CASSLGGTELYEQYF	TGTGCCAGCAGCCTAGGGGGGACAGAGCTGTACGAGCAGTACTTC	TRBV9	TRBJ2-7	15	NA
CASSPLDVLAHNEQFF	TGCGCCAGCAGCCCCCTCGACGTTCTAGCCCACAATGAGCAGTTCTTC	TRBV10-2	TRBJ2-1	16	NA
CASSPDPSNQPQHF	TGCGCCAGCAGCCCAGATCCGAGCAATCAGCCCCAGCATTTT	TRBV5-1	TRBJ1-5	14	NA
CASSVGTSGGSNNEQFF	TGTGCCAGCAGCGTCGGGACTAGCGGGGGGTCGAACAATGAGCAGTTCTTC	TRBV9	TRBJ2-1	17	TRBD2
CASSHATGVGYSEQYF	TGTGCCAGCTCACACGCCACTGGGGTAGGGTATAGTGAGCAGTACTTC	TRBV18	TRBJ2-7	16	NA
CATSRAQGFPPLHF	TGTGCCACCAGCAGAGCGCAGGGATTTCCACCCCTCCACTTT	TRBV15	TRBJ1-6	14	NA
CASSFALVSTISNSPLHF	TGTGCCAGCAGCTTCGCGTTAGTCTCGACCATATCTAATTCACCCCTCCACTTT	TRBV5-8	TRBJ1-6	18	NA
CASSPNRTGYNEQFF	TGTGCCAGCAGCCCGAACCGGACAGGCTACAATGAGCAGTTCTTC	TRBV7-9	TRBJ2-1	15	TRBD1